This is a list of T cell receptor beta chains from one sample in a study of cytomegalovirus exposure and HLA in healthy donors. TCRdb keeps only in-frame clones here, not all; method: immunoSEQ multiplex PCR. The data hold 140,000 to 150,000 clones, with around 93% observed a single time. Sequenced input: PBMCs. These receptors all stem from a man aged 18 to 29 in good health and CMV-seropositive. Each CDR3 is given with its conserved first and last residue. D genes are given only for firm matches. Rows may omit the clone size; those that give it use once, few, many or a size class.

TRBV5-4,-,-,TRBJ2-7,CASSLDRGGGRNEQYF,TGTGCCAGCAGCTTGGATCGAGGCGGTGGTCGGAACGAGCAGTACTTC
TRBV6-6,-,-,TRBJ2-5,CASSSGETQYF,TGTGCCAGCAGTTCCGGAGAGACCCAGTACTTC
TRBV29-1,-,few,TRBJ1-2,CSVEVLLPEGYGYTF,TGCAGCGTTGAAGTGTTGCTCCCGGAGGGCTATGGCTACACCTTC
TRBV28,-,-,TRBJ2-7,CASSFGRGTYEQYF,TGTGCCAGCAGTTTCGGCAGGGGCACCTACGAGCAGTACTTC
TRBV29-1,TRBD2,-,TRBJ2-5,CSVKTSGRRETQYF,TGCAGCGTTAAGACTAGCGGGAGACGGGAGACCCAGTACTTC
TRBV28,-,-,TRBJ2-5,CASGEIRGTQETQYF,TGTGCCAGCGGAGAGATAAGGGGAACCCAAGAGACCCAGTACTTC
TRBV28,TRBD2,-,TRBJ2-1,CASSPIQRELLDNEQFF,TGTGCCAGCAGTCCAATCCAGCGGGAGCTTCTCGACAATGAGCAGTTCTTC
TRBV29-1,TRBD1,once,TRBJ2-6,CSVEDLYNPGQPPGANVLTF,TGCAGCGTTGAAGATCTTTATAACCCGGGACAGCCTCCTGGGGCCAACGTCCTGACTTTC
TRBV7-8,TRBD2,-,TRBJ2-2,CASSLASLAGATGELFF,TGTGCCAGCAGCTTAGCGAGCCTAGCGGGAGCAACCGGGGAGCTGTTTTTT
TRBV27,-,-,TRBJ1-5,CASSFRDSNQPQHF,TGTGCCAGCAGTTTCCGGGATAGCAATCAGCCCCAGCATTTT
TRBV5-1,TRBD1,-,TRBJ2-3,CASSSPGTGTDTQYF,TGCGCCAGCAGCTCCCCCGGGACAGGGACAGATACGCAGTATTTT
TRBV4-1,TRBD1,-,TRBJ1-2,CASSRPGQKNYGYTF,TGCGCCAGCAGCCGGCCGGGACAGAAAAACTATGGCTACACCTTC
TRBV19,TRBD1,-,TRBJ1-1,CASFSWTGNTEAFF,TGTGCCAGTTTCTCGTGGACAGGGAACACTGAAGCTTTCTTT
TRBV5-1,-,-,TRBJ2-7,CASSQPGGSEQYF,TGCGCCAGCAGCCAGCCGGGTGGATCCGAGCAGTACTTC
TRBV15,-,-,TRBJ1-4,CATSRDATGGKLFF,TGTGCCACCAGCAGAGATGCTACCGGGGGAAAACTGTTTTTT
TRBV7-9,TRBD2,-,TRBJ2-3,CASSQRLAGVRDTQYF,TGTGCCAGCAGCCAACGACTAGCGGGAGTGCGAGATACGCAGTATTTT
TRBV7-9,-,-,TRBJ2-3,CASSFPSRGTDTQYF,TGTGCCAGCAGCTTTCCTTCGCGGGGCACAGATACGCAGTATTTT
TRBV11-2,-,-,TRBJ2-3,CASSLIGADTQYF,TGTGCCAGCAGCCTAATAGGGGCAGATACGCAGTATTTT
TRBV2,TRBD2,-,TRBJ2-5,CASSEPAGGVETQYF,TGTGCCAGCAGTGAACCAGCGGGAGGGGTAGAGACCCAGTACTTC
TRBV11-2,-,-,TRBJ2-7,CASSLDQGGGITYEQYF,TGTGCCAGCAGCTTAGATCAAGGTGGCGGGATTACCTACGAGCAGTACTTC
TRBV18,-,few,TRBJ1-2,CASSPGGGYTF,TGTGCCAGCTCACCGGGGGGTGGCTACACCTTC
TRBV7-9,TRBD2,-,TRBJ2-2,CASSLLAGEAGELFF,TGTGCCAGCAGCCTACTAGCGGGAGAGGCCGGGGAGCTGTTTTTT
TRBV13,-,-,TRBJ2-7,CASSLGRVGQYF,TGTGCCAGCAGTTTAGGCAGGGTTGGGCAGTACTTC
TRBV11-2,-,once,TRBJ2-7,CASSSPGGSGTYEQYF,TGTGCCAGCAGCTCCCCCGGGGGTTCAGGAACCTACGAGCAGTACTTC
TRBV2,TRBD1,-,TRBJ1-5,CASSDRGRGNQPQHF,TGTGCCAGCAGCGACAGGGGGCGAGGCAATCAGCCCCAGCATTTT
TRBV2,-,-,TRBJ2-2,CASSELGGVGTGELFF,TGTGCCAGCAGTGAACTGGGGGGAGTGGGGACCGGGGAGCTGTTTTTT
TRBV19,-,-,TRBJ2-2,CASSMSGFIPGELFF,TGTGCCAGTAGTATGTCAGGGTTCATTCCCGGGGAGCTGTTTTTT
TRBV7-9,-,-,TRBJ1-2,CASSLEIQAGINYGYTF,TGTGCCAGCAGCTTGGAGATACAGGCAGGTATTAACTATGGCTACACCTTC
TRBV2,-,-,TRBJ1-2,CASSLETDTYGYTF,TGTGCCAGCAGTCTGGAGACGGACACATATGGCTACACCTTC
TRBV13,-,-,TRBJ2-2,CASSLGGTRYGELFF,TGTGCCAGCAGCTTAGGTGGGACAAGATACGGGGAGCTGTTTTTT
TRBV14,-,-,TRBJ1-4,CASSQQDRNEKLFF,TGTGCCAGCAGCCAACAGGACAGAAATGAAAAACTGTTTTTT
TRBV5-1,TRBD1,-,TRBJ2-5,CASSSPRGRETQYF,TGCGCCAGCAGCTCCCCCAGGGGGCGAGAGACCCAGTACTTC
TRBV6-1,-,-,TRBJ2-7,CASRPPGGLYEQYF,TGTGCCAGCAGGCCCCCCGGGGGGCTCTACGAGCAGTACTTC
TRBV29-1,-,-,TRBJ1-2,CSVEVGVVGGYTF,TGCAGCGTTGAGGTTGGAGTAGTTGGAGGCTACACCTTC
TRBV30,-,-,TRBJ2-7,CAWSVPGLEQYF,TGTGCCTGGAGTGTACCCGGGTTAGAGCAGTACTTC
TRBV7-9,-,-,TRBJ2-3,CASSWDMETDTQYF,TGTGCCAGCAGCTGGGACATGGAGACAGATACGCAGTATTTT
TRBV9,TRBD1,-,TRBJ1-3,CASSAPTGGPSGNTIYF,TGTGCCAGCAGCGCGCCGACAGGGGGGCCCTCTGGAAACACCATATATTTT
TRBV27,TRBD2,-,TRBJ2-1,CASSARLAGVEQFF,TGTGCCAGCAGTGCCCGACTAGCGGGAGTTGAGCAGTTCTTC
TRBV4-1,TRBD2,-,TRBJ2-3,CASSARGDTQYF,TGCGCCAGCAGCGCGCGGGGGGATACGCAGTATTTT
TRBV9,-,-,TRBJ2-5,CASSVTQGTETQYF,TGTGCCAGCAGCGTTACACAGGGTACGGAGACCCAGTACTTC
TRBV6-5,TRBD2,few,TRBJ2-7,CASSGGVRYEQYF,TGTGCCAGCAGTGGGGGGGTTCGCTACGAGCAGTACTTC
TRBV14,TRBD1,-,TRBJ1-6,CASSQGQGAGSPLHF,TGTGCCAGCAGCCAAGGACAGGGGGCAGGGTCACCCCTCCACTTT
TRBV20-1,-,-,TRBJ2-5,CSETNQETQYF,TGCAGCGAGACTAATCAAGAGACCCAGTACTTC
TRBV6-1,-,once,TRBJ1-5,CASSDQGNQPQHF,TGTGCCAGCAGTGACCAGGGCAATCAGCCCCAGCATTTT
TRBV2,-,-,TRBJ2-7,CASRGAGPYEQYF,TGTGCCAGCAGGGGGGCCGGACCCTACGAGCAGTACTTC
TRBV30,-,-,TRBJ1-3,CAWSGARGGNTIYF,TGTGCCTGGAGTGGAGCCCGGGGTGGAAACACCATATATTTT
TRBV5-5,TRBD1,-,TRBJ1-2,CASSLGQGADGYTF,TGTGCCAGCAGCTTGGGACAGGGGGCAGATGGCTACACCTTC
TRBV15,-,-,TRBJ2-1,CATSRRLTQYNEQFF,TGTGCCACCAGCAGACGCTTGACTCAATACAATGAGCAGTTCTTC
TRBV19,-,-,TRBJ2-7,CASSKVSGDEQYF,TGTGCCAGTAGTAAGGTTTCAGGTGACGAGCAGTACTTC
TRBV7-2,-,-,TRBJ1-2,CASSLASNYGYTF,TGTGCCAGCAGCCTGGCCTCTAACTATGGCTACACCTTC
TRBV2,-,-,TRBJ2-7,CASSAEPTSYEQYF,TGTGCCAGCAGTGCGGAGCCCACCTCCTACGAGCAGTACTTC
TRBV19,TRBD2,-,TRBJ2-1,CASRPLGGNRYNEQFF,TGTGCCAGCCGGCCCCTCGGGGGGAATCGCTACAATGAGCAGTTCTTC
TRBV28,-,-,TRBJ1-1,CASSPGGRTEAFF,TGTGCCAGCAGTCCCGGGGGGCGCACTGAAGCTTTCTTT
TRBV28,-,once,TRBJ1-6,CASKTDRSYNSPLHF,TGTGCCAGCAAGACAGATAGGTCCTATAATTCACCCCTCCACTTT
TRBV6-6,-,-,TRBJ1-2,CASSPRPRGETAGYTF,TGTGCCAGCAGTCCAAGGCCCCGCGGGGAAACAGCTGGCTACACCTTC
TRBV30,-,-,TRBJ1-2,CAWSVQGGNLYGYTF,TGTGCCTGGAGTGTACAGGGAGGGAACCTCTATGGCTACACCTTC
TRBV10-3,-,-,TRBJ2-7,CAIKRAYEQYF,TGTGCCATCAAGAGAGCTTACGAGCAGTACTTC
TRBV9,-,-,TRBJ1-1,CASSAGLNTEAFF,TGTGCCAGCAGCGCGGGATTGAACACTGAAGCTTTCTTT